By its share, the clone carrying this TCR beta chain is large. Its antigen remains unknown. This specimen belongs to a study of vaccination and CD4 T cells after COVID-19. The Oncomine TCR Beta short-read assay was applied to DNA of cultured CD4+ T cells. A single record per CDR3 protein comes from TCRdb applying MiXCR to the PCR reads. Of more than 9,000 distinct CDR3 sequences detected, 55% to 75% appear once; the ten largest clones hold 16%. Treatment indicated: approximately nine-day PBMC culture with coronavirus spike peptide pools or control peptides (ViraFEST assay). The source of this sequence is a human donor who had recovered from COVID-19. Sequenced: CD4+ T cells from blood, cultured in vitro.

CDR3 residues: CASSGDSTRNQPQHF. CDR3 DNA: TGTGCCAGCAGTGGGGACAGCACGCGCAATCAGCCCCAGCATTTT. V usage is TRBV12-3 or TRBV12-4 and J usage is TRBJ1-5, with 7 bases aligning to TRBD1. The CDR3 runs 15 residues. J lost 2 bases, V lost 5 bases, and 6 bases had no gene match.